The next 2 T cell receptor beta chains were all read from a single sample in a study of T cell responses to AZD1222 COVID-19 vaccine. Measured with immunoSEQ multiplex PCR; TCRdb has only the in-frame clones, and not every one. There are some 170,000 clones in the sample; around 90% occur only once, and 4% to 4.5% lies in the top ten. The specimen comprised peripheral blood, sampled 28 days after the second dose of the MenACWY control vaccine. These receptors were taken from an adult who received the MenACWY meningococcal vaccine as a control.

The CDR3 loop is CASSEEGTGNTEAFF. The CDR3, as DNA: TGTGCCAGCAGTGAAGAAGGGACAGGGAACACTGAAGCTTTCTTT. The chain employs TRBV6-1 and TRBJ1-1, with TRBD1 matching 8 bases. CDR1 is MNHNS, CDR2 SASEGT, per germline. The CDR3 runs to 15 residues. After removal of 1 base from V and 1 base from J, the junction contained 2 bases not matched to a gene.

In this sample, this clone turned up a few times. The CDR3 region is CASSADSFTSGNTIYF. The CDR3 nucleotides are TGTGCCAGCAGCGCAGACAGCTTTACCTCTGGAAACACCATATATTTT. This chain uses TRBV9 with TRBJ1-3; tentatively, D is TRBD1 (5 bases). The CDR3 is made up of 16 amino acids. V lost 3 bases to trimming and J lost 0 bases, with 13 bases between them. Germline CDR1 SGDLS, CDR2 YYNGEE.